This T cell receptor beta chain came from a study of cytomegalovirus exposure and HLA in healthy donors. Trimming at V came to 4 bases and at J to 6 bases, leaving 11 bases not matched to a gene. This CDR3 has 15 amino acids. Germline V lookup: CDR1 MNHEY, CDR2 SVGAGI. PCR involved 60 Vbeta and 13 Jbeta primers. The protocol was immunoSEQ multiplex PCR, while the TCRdb copy is restricted to in-frame clones and leaves out a portion. There are 99,000 or so clones in the sample; about 80% occur only once, and around 1.5% lies in the top ten. The J gene is TRBJ1-1, the V gene TRBV6-5; 7 bases align to TRBD1. This TCR came from a woman aged 40-49 years in good health and CMV-seronegative. Sequenced material: PBMCs. The CDR3 loop is CASSFTGEVRSEAFF. As DNA, the CDR3 is TGTGCCAGCAGTTTTACAGGGGAAGTTCGGTCTGAAGCTTTCTTT.